This T cell receptor beta chain is drawn from a study of early T cells in non-severe SARS-CoV-2 infection. About the research overall: Chains stayed unpaired after sequencing of bulk RNA from unsorted whole blood.

Unique molecular identifiers were attached to individual cDNA molecules. TCRdb processed the 5' RACE reads anew with MiXCR; each CDR3 protein has one entry. The top ten clones hold 4.5% to 6% of a sample with about 40,000 distinct CDR3 sequences, roughly 5% of them seen once. This clonotype was recorded a few times. As yet, its antigen is unknown. The study's findings and limits: Matches to VDJdb favored anti-spike CD8 responses and missed private and CD4 specificities.

V gave up 6 bases and J gave up 5 bases; unmatched junction bases: 6. From germline, CDR1 is MDHEN and CDR2 SYDVKM. The CDR3 extends over 13 amino acids. The rearrangement joins TRBV28 to TRBJ2-5; the match to TRBD1 covers 7 bases. This clonotype originated in an adult who was a healthcare worker with PCR-confirmed SARS-CoV-2 infection or an uninfected control (not recorded which). Sequencing was carried out using whole blood. This CDR3 reads CASRTGLTETQYF. The DNA of the CDR3 is TGTGCCAGCAGGACAGGGTTGACGGAGACCCAGTACTTC.